This TCR beta chain appears in the sequencing data of a study of shared clonotypes between healthy human individuals. With 0 bases removed from V and 4 bases from J, the gap between germline ends came to 10 bases. Germline CDR1 is SGHDT and CDR2 is YYEEEE. This CDR3 has 14 amino acids. This clone was recorded once. TCRdb keeps only in-frame clones here, not all; method: immunoSEQ multiplex PCR. The sample holds 2,500,000 or so clones, about 92% seen once. The split of CD4+ cells yielded CD45RA+ naive and CD45RA-negative memory subsets. The genes are TRBV5-6 and TRBJ1-2, with no clear D. The TCR originated in a man in his late teens or twenties in good health. Specimen: naive CD4+ T cells sorted from blood. As for subset: CD45RA+ positively selected. This chain's CDR3 is CASSLARKGYGYTF. In nucleotides, the CDR3 is TGTGCCAGCAGCTTGGCAAGGAAGGGCTATGGCTACACCTTC.